These T cell receptor beta chains were read from a single sample in a study of OX40 agonist ivuxolimab in advanced cancers. Method: immunoSEQ multiplex PCR; TCRdb's copy keeps in-frame clones and lacks some. The repertoire holds 66,000 or so clones, with 85% as singletons. Sequencing used CD4+ or CD8+ T cells sorted from blood, obtained in a trial of the OX40 agonist ivuxolimab. These receptors were obtained from an adult with an advanced solid tumor such as melanoma, head and neck, liver or kidney cancer. The CDR3 runs from the conserved cysteine through the conserved F or W. The D gene is left open where the match is weak. Clone size is shown for a subset of rows, as once, few, many or a class of expanded clone.

cdr3_aa,cdr3_nt,d_call,clone_size,v_call,j_call
CASSFRFRRTTYEQYF,TGTGCCAGCAGCTTTCGCTTTCGGCGGACGACCTACGAGCAGTACTTC,-,once,TRBV5-6,TRBJ2-7
CASSPYRGEDYGYTF,TGCGCCAGCAGCCCCTACAGGGGAGAGGACTATGGCTACACCTTC,TRBD1,-,TRBV5-1,TRBJ1-2
CAWSVGLAGEQFF,TGTGCCTGGAGTGTAGGGCTAGCGGGCGAGCAGTTCTTC,TRBD2,-,TRBV30,TRBJ2-1
CASRISGANVLTF,TGTGCCAGCAGAATATCTGGGGCCAACGTCCTGACTTTC,-,-,TRBV11-1,TRBJ2-6
CASSLDQRSTQYF,TGTGCCAGCAGCTTAGACCAGAGGAGTACGCAGTATTTT,-,-,TRBV11-3,TRBJ2-3
CASSPRPTGDTEAFF,TGTGCCAGCAGCCCGAGACCGACAGGGGACACTGAAGCTTTCTTT,TRBD1,-,TRBV4-2,TRBJ1-1
CASSFRTGAYEQYF,TGTGCCAGCAGTTTTCGGACAGGGGCCTACGAGCAGTACTTC,TRBD1,-,TRBV6-5,TRBJ2-7
CASSTGTGGVNEQFF,TGTGCCAGCTCTACCGGGACAGGGGGCGTAAATGAGCAGTTCTTC,TRBD1,-,TRBV4-2,TRBJ2-1
CASSFGSVSTDTQYF,TGTGCCAGCTCATTCGGAAGCGTGAGCACAGATACGCAGTATTTT,-,-,TRBV18,TRBJ2-3
CASSSTAFGNTIYF,TGTGCCAGCAGCTCGACGGCATTTGGAAACACCATATATTTT,-,-,TRBV6-5,TRBJ1-3
CASSIDGTGGANVVNTEAFF,TGTGCCAGTAGTATAGATGGGACAGGGGGCGCGAACGTCGTGAACACTGAAGCTTTCTTT,TRBD1,-,TRBV19,TRBJ1-1
CSVRFTGELFF,TGCAGCGTCAGGTTCACCGGGGAGCTGTTTTTT,-,-,TRBV29-1,TRBJ2-2
CASSYRTGELFF,TGTGCCAGCAGTTACAGGACCGGGGAGCTGTTTTTT,-,-,TRBV6-5,TRBJ2-2
CAISEGDGSYEQYF,TGTGCCATCAGTGAGGGGGACGGCTCCTACGAGCAGTACTTC,-,-,TRBV10-3,TRBJ2-7
CASGLQLDTQYF,TGTGCCAGCGGACTCCAATTAGATACGCAGTATTTT,-,-,TRBV28,TRBJ2-3
CSVPGGPAEAFF,TGCAGCGTACCAGGGGGTCCTGCTGAAGCTTTCTTT,TRBD1,-,TRBV29-1,TRBJ1-1
CSVVRGVNTEAFF,TGCAGCGTTGTAAGGGGTGTAAACACTGAAGCTTTCTTT,-,-,TRBV29-1,TRBJ1-1
CASSIGRGPNQPQHF,TGTGCCAGTAGTATAGGTCGCGGGCCAAATCAGCCCCAGCATTTT,-,-,TRBV19,TRBJ1-5
CASSFGSNQPQHF,TGTGCCAGCAGCTTTGGGAGCAATCAGCCCCAGCATTTT,-,-,TRBV5-6,TRBJ1-5
CATHLGGLTGNTIYF,TGTGCCACCCACCTAGGGGGGCTAACTGGAAACACCATATATTTT,-,-,TRBV6-1,TRBJ1-3
CASSLVADNQPQHF,TGTGCCAGCAGTTTAGTGGCAGACAATCAGCCCCAGCATTTT,-,few,TRBV28,TRBJ1-5
CASRIESGDNIQYF,TGTGCCAGCCGCATCGAGTCAGGGGACAACATTCAGTACTTC,-,-,TRBV6-4,TRBJ2-4
CASSPGLAGGPNDEQYF,TGTGCCAGCAGTCCGGGACTAGCGGGAGGGCCAAACGACGAGCAGTACTTC,TRBD2,-,TRBV5-5,TRBJ2-7
CASSPHRGAVF,TGCGCCAGCAGCCCCCACCGGGGAGCTGTTTTT,-,-,TRBV5-1,TRBJ2-2
CASSRDRGIGEKLFF,TGCGCCAGCAGCCGTGACAGGGGAATCGGTGAAAAACTGTTTTTT,TRBD1,-,TRBV5-1,TRBJ1-4
CASSLRRGLGGAFF,TGTGCCAGCAGCTTAAGGAGGGGTTTAGGGGGAGCTTTCTTT,-,-,TRBV11-2,TRBJ1-1
CASSLGRATGYTF,TGTGCCAGTAGCCTTGGACGAGCGACGGGCTACACCTTC,-,-,TRBV19,TRBJ1-2
CASELGGSTDQPQHF,TGTGCCAGCGAATTGGGGGGATCGACGGATCAGCCCCAGCATTTT,-,-,TRBV27,TRBJ1-5
CASSPRTGQETQYF,TGTGCCAGCAGCCCCCGGACAGGGCAAGAGACCCAGTACTTC,TRBD1,-,TRBV11-2,TRBJ2-5
CASGAEDYGYTF,TGTGCCAGCGGGGCCGAGGATTATGGCTACACCTTC,-,-,TRBV28,TRBJ1-2
CASSLKRWGTEAFF,TGTGCCAGCAGTTTAAAGCGATGGGGCACTGAAGCTTTCTTT,-,-,TRBV28,TRBJ1-1
CASKSRGNTEAFF,TGTGCCAGTAAATCGAGAGGGAACACTGAAGCTTTCTTT,-,-,TRBV7-8,TRBJ1-1
CASSGEGQGWELFF,TGTGCCAGTAGTGGAGAGGGACAGGGCTGGGAGCTGTTTTTT,TRBD1,-,TRBV19,TRBJ2-2
CASSPADRGNLYEQYF,TGTGCCAGCAGTCCTGCCGACAGGGGCAATCTTTACGAGCAGTACTTC,TRBD1,-,TRBV28,TRBJ2-7
CASSIWQWNTEAFF,-,-,-,TRBV19,TRBJ1-1
CASSRLDQETQYF,TGTGCCAGCAGCCGCCTTGATCAAGAGACCCAGTACTTC,-,once,TRBV6-6,TRBJ2-5